A single sample is the source of the 30 T cell receptor beta chains below, sequenced in a study of blood T cell repertoires in COVID-19. Libraries were prepared by immunoSEQ multiplex PCR; TCRdb keeps only in-frame clonotypes and omits some of them. The data show around 31,000 clones, 80% to 90% seen once. Sequenced material: peripheral blood. The receptor source for this set is a man in his 60s with acute or convalescent COVID-19.

The V and J genes are TRBV11-2 and TRBJ1-1, with D possibly being TRBD1 (5 bases). The CDR3 covers 15 residues. Germline V gene sequence: CDR1 SGHAT, CDR2 FQNNGV. The V end was cut by 4 bases, the J end by 0 bases, with 12 bases between. The CDR3 protein is CASSSTRVMNTEAFF. CDR3 DNA: TGTGCCAGCAGCTCAACCAGGGTCATGAACACTGAAGCTTTCTTT.

The chain joins TRBV6-5 to TRBJ1-1; weak D call: TRBD1 (5 bases). From germline, CDR1 is MNHEY and CDR2 SVGAGI. The CDR3 consists of 14 residues. The V and J ends lost 5 bases and 0 bases respectively, with 10 bases between them. Here the CDR3 DNA reads TGTGCCAGCAGTCGTTTACAGGTGAACACTGAAGCTTTCTTT. Its translation is CASSRLQVNTEAFF.

In DNA, the CDR3 is TGTGCCAGCAGCCAAGATCTTACAGTGAGTAACTATGGCTACACCTTC. Translation: CASSQDLTVSNYGYTF. This chain connects TRBV3-1 (or the pseudogene TRBV3-2) to TRBJ1-2; D is undetermined. Germline lookup yields CDR1 LGHDT and CDR2 YNNKEL (reference sequence). CDR3 length: 16 amino acids. V was trimmed by 0 bases and J by 1 base, leaving 12 bases between them.

The chain employs TRBV29-1 and TRBJ1-2, with a weak D call TRBD1 (6 bases). This CDR3 has 13 amino acids. Deletions cut 2 bases from V and 7 bases from J, with 14 bases between. Germline V gene lookup returns CDR1 SQVTM and CDR2 ANQGSEA. DNA for the CDR3: TGCAGCGTTGAACCCGGGACACGGGGTGGCTACACCTTC. Its translation is CSVEPGTRGGYTF.

The CDR3 spells CASSGTGEVTEAFF. The CDR3 nucleotides read TGTGCCAGCAGTGGGACAGGGGAGGTCACTGAAGCTTTCTTT. This chain links TRBV25-1 with TRBJ1-1, with TRBD1 matching 9 bases. V was pared by 4 bases and J by 4 bases, with 4 bases of the junction left unmatched. This CDR3 is 14 amino acids long. Germline V gene sequence: CDR1 MGHDK, CDR2 SYGVNS.

The J gene is TRBJ2-2, the V gene TRBV7-9; 11 bases align to TRBD2. Unmatched junction bases numbered 1, after V lost 3 bases and J lost 1 base. Per germline, CDR1 SEHNR and CDR2 FQNEAQ (reference sequence). The CDR3 has 16 amino acids. In DNA, the CDR3 is TGTGCCAGCAGCTTCGGACTAGCGGGGAACACCGGGGAGCTGTTTTTT. Its protein product is CASSFGLAGNTGELFF.

A note on this clone: Other nucleotide sequences from this sample produce the same CDR3. The CDR3 DNA sequence: TGTGCCAGCAGCCCGGGACAGCCCGGCGAGACCCAGTACTTC. It yields the protein CASSPGQPGETQYF. The V and J genes are TRBV9 and TRBJ2-5; 7 bases are a match to TRBD1. This CDR3 has 14 residues. CDR1 and CDR2 (germline): SGDLS, YYNGEE. Unmatched junction bases numbered 8, after V lost 4 bases and J lost 5 bases.

V is TRBV4-1 and J is TRBJ1-2, with 9 bases matching TRBD1. The CDR3 is 13 residues long. Germline assignment: CDR1 MGHRA and CDR2 YSYEKL. V was clipped by 3 bases and J by 8 bases; unmatched bases: 4. CDR3 DNA: TGCGCCAGCAGCCATGGGACAGGGATAGGCTACACCTTC. Translated, it gives CASSHGTGIGYTF.

The chain uses TRBV24-1 and TRBJ2-6; TRBD1 matches at 7 bases. The J segment lost 2 bases and the V segment lost 6 bases, leaving 9 bases of the junction unmatched. Germline V gives CDR1 KGHDR, CDR2 SFDVKD. This CDR3 spans 17 amino acids. The CDR3 coding sequence is TGTGCCACCAGTAGAAACGACAGGGTGACTGGGGCCAACGTCCTGACTTTC. This codes for CATSRNDRVTGANVLTF.

This clone was counted once. This chain links TRBV27 with TRBJ2-3; D is possibly TRBD2 (5 bases). Germline assignment: CDR1 MNHEY and CDR2 SMNVEV (reference sequence). The CDR3 spans 13 residues. Trimming removed 5 bases from V and 4 bases from J, with 10 bases in between. The CDR3, as DNA: TGTGCCAGCAGTCTCGGACTGTCAGATACGCAGTATTTT. Protein: CASSLGLSDTQYF.

The chain recombines TRBV4-1 with TRBJ2-7, with 7 nucleotides matching TRBD1. V was clipped by 1 base and J by 2 bases; unmatched bases: 2. The CDR3 spans 14 residues. Germline loops: CDR1 MGHRA, CDR2 YSYEKL. The CDR3 DNA follows: TGCGCCAGCAGCCAAGGACAGGGCACCTACGAGCAGTACTTC. Protein sequence: CASSQGQGTYEQYF.

The J gene is TRBJ2-1, the V gene TRBV2, with 8 bases fitting TRBD2. Germline loops: CDR1 SNHLY, CDR2 FYNNEI. Trimming removed 5 bases from V and 0 bases from J; junction bases left unmatched: 9. The CDR3 length is 17 residues. CDR3 in amino acids: CASSQTSAAFSYNEQFF. DNA for the CDR3: TGTGCCAGCAGTCAGACTAGCGCCGCTTTCTCCTACAATGAGCAGTTCTTC.

The chain is built from TRBV27 and TRBJ1-2; D might be TRBD1 (5 bases). Trimming stripped 2 bases from V and 1 base from J, with 11 bases between. Germline CDR1 MNHEY, CDR2 SMNVEV (reference sequence). This CDR3 comprises 15 residues. This chain's CDR3 is CASSLKGSDNYGYTF. The CDR3 DNA reads TGTGCCAGCAGTTTAAAGGGGTCAGATAACTATGGCTACACCTTC.

The rearrangement links TRBV28 to TRBJ1-2, with TRBD1 matching 10 bases. This CDR3 spans 15 amino acids. The junction had 8 bases not matched to a gene; V was cut back by 5 bases and J by 5 bases. Germline CDR1 and CDR2: MDHEN and SYDVKM. The CDR3 DNA is TGTGCCAGCAGTCCGGCGGGACAGGGGATATATGGCTACACCTTC. This gives the protein CASSPAGQGIYGYTF.

The chain uses TRBV11-2 and TRBJ2-7, with TRBD2 matching over 7 bases. Germline CDR1 and CDR2: SGHAT and FQNNGV. Trimming removed 5 bases from V and 5 bases from J; junction bases left unmatched: 9. The CDR3 is 14 amino acids. The CDR3: CASSPWEGLNEQYF. The CDR3 nucleotides read TGTGCCAGCAGCCCCTGGGAGGGATTGAACGAGCAGTACTTC.

The rearrangement joins TRBV28 to TRBJ1-4; tentative D call: TRBD1 (6 bases). The CDR3 runs to 14 residues. Deletions cut 2 bases from V and 5 bases from J, with 9 bases between. Germline V gene lookup returns CDR1 MDHEN and CDR2 SYDVKM. The CDR3 loop is CASSLGGGNEKLFF. CDR3 coding DNA: TGTGCCAGCAGTTTAGGGGGGGGCAATGAAAAACTGTTTTTT.

The J gene is TRBJ1-1, the V gene TRBV5-1; D perhaps matches TRBD1 (5 bases). Germline CDR1 reads SGHRS; CDR2 reads YFSETQ. The CDR3 sequence is 17 residues long. V lost 3 bases and J lost 3, with 21 bases in between. CDR3 residues: CASSSDTFQGGYTEAFF. The CDR3 coding sequence is TGCGCCAGCAGCTCCGATACGTTTCAGGGTGGGTACACTGAAGCTTTCTTT.

The V call is TRBV7-8, the J call TRBJ1-5; TRBD1 aligns across 7 bases. J gave up 3 bases and V 6 bases, and 8 bases lay outside the gene matches. CDR1 is SGHVS, CDR2 FQNEAQ, per germline. The CDR3 is 15 amino acids. CDR3 in amino acids: CASSSIGQDNQPQHF. The CDR3 DNA reads as TGTGCCAGCAGTTCGATCGGACAGGACAATCAGCCCCAGCATTTT.

This sequence joins TRBV2 and TRBJ1-6; 9 positions agree with TRBD1. The CDR3 has 14 amino acids. The germline V gene encodes CDR1 SNHLY and CDR2 FYNNEI. V dropped 5 bases and J dropped 8; count of bases not matched to a gene: 4. This chain's CDR3 is CASSTTGGDSPLHF. The DNA of the CDR3 is TGTGCCAGCAGTACGACAGGGGGGGATTCACCCCTCCACTTT. The complete variable domain, with remaining parts taken from reference TRBV2 and TRBJ1-6, reads EPEVTQTPSHQVTQMGQEVILRCVPISNHLYFYWYRQILGQKVEFLVSFYNNEISEKSEIFDDQFSVERPDGSNFTLKIRSTKLEDSAMYFCASSTTGGDSPLHFGNGTRLTVT.

The chain couples TRBV15 to TRBJ2-6, with a weak D call TRBD1 (5 bases). Germline CDR1 reads LNHNV; CDR2 reads YYDKDF (reference sequence). V lost 2 bases and J lost 0, with 8 bases in between. The CDR3 has 16 residues. The CDR3 loop reads CATSRFDSSGANVLTF. CDR3 DNA: TGTGCCACCAGCAGATTTGACAGCTCTGGGGCCAACGTCCTGACTTTC.

The J gene is TRBJ1-2, the V gene TRBV11-2, with 8 bases lining up with TRBD1. Unmatched junction bases numbered 1, after V lost 4 bases and J lost 0 bases. Per the germline V gene, CDR1 is SGHAT and CDR2 is FQNNGV. The CDR3 runs 14 residues. The CDR3 bases are TGTGCCAGCAGCTCGGGACAGGCTAACTATGGCTACACCTTC. Translation: CASSSGQANYGYTF.

Details on this clone: The CDR3 does not end in the conserved phenylalanine or tryptophan, so this is likely a read error. It is unclear where the CDR3 begins or ends on the DNA, so no DNA is shown, and the CDR3 is as TCRdb lists it. This chain's CDR3 is CASSELSGTQES. The chain is built from TRBV6-1 and TRBJ1-1; the table's TRBD1 call for D was not verified on the DNA. The CDR3 length is 12 residues, termini included. Germline V gene data show CDR1 as MNHNS and CDR2 as SASEGT.

This rearrangement joins TRBV19 to TRBJ2-1, with 9 bases aligning to TRBD1. Germline lookup yields CDR1 LNHDA and CDR2 SQIVND (reference sequence). The V segment lost 5 bases and the J segment 4 bases; nucleotides outside the gene matches: 9. The CDR3 consists of 16 residues. The CDR3 DNA follows: TGTGCCAGTAGTCCCCGCGAGACAGGGGGATACAATGAGCAGTTCTTC. Translation: CASSPRETGGYNEQFF.

The V call is TRBV28, the J call TRBJ1-1; D possibly corresponds to TRBD1 (6 bases). The ends were cut back, 6 bases at V and 3 bases at J, with 11 bases in the middle. Per germline, CDR1 MDHEN and CDR2 SYDVKM. The CDR3 has 13 residues. The CDR3 DNA reads TGTGCCAGCAGGAGACAGGCATACACTGAAGCTTTCTTT. Translation: CASRRQAYTEAFF.

The chain joins TRBV12-3 or TRBV12-4 to TRBJ1-2; TRBD1 aligns across 8 bases. This CDR3 spans 13 amino acids. Losses at the gene ends were 5 bases for V and 8 bases for J; bases not matched to a gene: 7. The chain's CDR3 is CASSGRQGFGYTF. The CDR3 region has the DNA TGTGCCAGCAGTGGTAGACAGGGGTTCGGCTACACCTTC.

This clone came up once. This chain links TRBV28 with TRBJ1-1; TRBD1 agrees at 8 bases. From germline, CDR1 is MDHEN and CDR2 SYDVKM. The length of the CDR3 is 13 residues. V trimming: 7 bases; J trimming: 5 bases; junction bases outside the gene matches: 6. This CDR3 reads CASIRQGRTEAFF. CDR3 bases: TGTGCCAGCATAAGACAGGGGAGAACTGAAGCTTTCTTT.

The chain recombines TRBV6-5 with TRBJ1-2; tentatively, D is TRBD1 (6 bases). CDR3 length: 14 amino acids. Germline V lookup: CDR1 MNHEY, CDR2 SVGAGI. The V gene lost 4 bases and the J gene lost 10 bases, with 19 bases spanning the gap. CDR3 loop: CASSSSGGVRYYTF. CDR3 in DNA: TGTGCCAGCAGTTCGTCTGGGGGCGTCCGATACTACACCTTC.

The chain carries TRBV5-4 and TRBJ2-5; tentatively, D is TRBD1 (5 bases). V was shortened by 3 bases and J by 4 bases, with 13 bases between the two germline ends. From germline, CDR1 is SGHNT and CDR2 YYREEE (reference sequence). The CDR3 has 14 amino acids. CDR3 loop: CASSSSPTGETQYF. CDR3 nucleotides: TGTGCCAGCAGCTCAAGCCCCACAGGAGAGACCCAGTACTTC.

CDR3 sequence: CATKPYEVDYGYTF. The CDR3, as DNA: TGTGCCACCAAACCCTACGAGGTCGACTATGGCTACACCTTC. V is TRBV27 and J is TRBJ1-2; D call uncertain. Germline V gene data show CDR1 as MNHEY and CDR2 as SMNVEV (reference sequence). Deletions cut 10 bases from V and 3 bases from J, with 18 bases between. The CDR3 has 14 residues.

This chain links TRBV4-1 with TRBJ2-2; 7 bases agree with TRBD1. Germline V gene sequence: CDR1 MGHRA, CDR2 YSYEKL. The junction had 5 bases not matched to a gene; V was cut back by 1 base and J by 0 bases. CDR3 length: 17 residues. This CDR3 reads CASSQVWGTANTGELFF. CDR3 nucleotides: TGCGCCAGCAGCCAAGTTTGGGGGACAGCGAACACCGGGGAGCTGTTTTTT.